Below are 16 T cell receptor beta chains sequenced from a single sample in a study of tumor-infiltrating lymphocytes in primary liver carcinoma. For blood RNA, unsorted whole blood served as the source, and germline DNA was extracted too. The investigators made TCR beta cDNA from about 510 ng total RNA, using a constant-region primer. A slightly modified ARM-PCR protocol with three nested multiplex PCR rounds produced these TCR beta libraries. Each of the first two PCR rounds ran approximately 10 cycles with TRBV1-TRBV30 forward and C-beta reverse primers. From the multiplex PCR reads, TCRdb called clonotypes with MiXCR, one entry per CDR3 protein. The table lists roughly 330,000 distinct CDR3 sequences, about 61% of them singletons. Sequenced material: peripheral blood. These TCRs come from a man aged 40-49 years with primary liver carcinoma and hepatitis B virus infection.

Details on this clonotype: A much larger clone lies one base from this, so it may be a read error. The V call is TRBV4-1, the J call TRBJ2-2; the match to TRBD2 covers 10 bases. Germline V CDR1 and CDR2: MGHRA, YSYEKL. After removal of 10 bases from V and 4 bases from J, the junction contained 6 bases not matched to a gene. The CDR3 runs 14 residues. CDR3 in amino acids: CANTASGGTGELFF. CDR3 DNA sequence: TGCGCCAATACGGCTAGCGGGGGCACCGGGGAGCTGTTTTTT.

This clonotype was detected once. A single base separates this from a much larger clone, so it may be a read error. The J gene is TRBJ2-7, the V gene TRBV4-2; D gene uncertain. Germline CDR1 LGHNA, CDR2 YNFKEQ. This CDR3 contains 16 residues. The CDR3 protein is CAGSQDEGGLWGEQYF. CDR3 nucleotide sequence: TGTGCCGGCAGCCAAGATGAAGGCGGTCTCTGGGGCGAGCAGTACTTC.

In its sample, this clonotype was seen a few times. The chain employs TRBV5-1 and TRBJ2-1; D is perhaps TRBD2 (5 bases). Trimming took off 4 bases at V and 4 bases at J, with 21 bases between the two ends. This CDR3 is 17 amino acids long. The germline V gene encodes CDR1 SGHRS and CDR2 YFSETQ. The DNA of the CDR3 is TGCGCCAGCAGCGCCGGGTCGCGCGGAGAGGGTTACAATGAGCAGTTCTTC. Amino acid sequence: CASSAGSRGEGYNEQFF. Full variable domain (rest looked up from reference TRBV5-1 and TRBJ2-1): KAGVTQTPRYLIKTRGQQVTLSCSPISGHRSVSWYQQTPGQGLQFLFEYFSETQRNKGNFPGRFSGRQFSNSRSEMNVSTLELGDSALYLCASSAGSRGEGYNEQFFGPGTRLTVL.

This clonotype was recorded a few times. The gene calls are TRBV6-5 and TRBJ1-4; a weak D match, TRBD1 (5 bases). This CDR3 has 14 amino acids. Germline V gene sequence: CDR1 MNHEY, CDR2 SVGAGI. Between the trimmed V and J ends, which lost 3 bases and 4 bases, there was a span of 9 bases. This chain's CDR3 is CASSYDSHNEKLFF. The CDR3 nucleotides are TGTGCCAGCAGTTATGACAGCCATAATGAAAAACTGTTTTTT.

For this clonotype: A much bigger clone sits one base away, suggesting this may be a read error. This chain connects TRBV10-3 to TRBJ1-1; 8 positions match TRBD1. The CDR3 length is 15 residues. Trimming took 6 bases from V and 6 from J; bases not matched to a gene: 12. The germline CDR1 and CDR2 sequences are ENHRY and SYGVKD. CDR3 nucleotide sequence: TGTGCCATCAGCGCACCGGGACAGGAAATCTCTGAAGCTTTCTTT. Protein product: CAISAPGQEISEAFF.

This clonotype has just one count. This may stem from a read error, because a much larger clone lies one nucleotide away. V usage is TRBV10-2 and J usage is TRBJ2-1; D assignment may be TRBD1 or TRBD2 (5 bases each). The germline V gene has CDR1 WSHSY and CDR2 SAAADI. V was pared by 6 bases and J by 8 bases, with 20 bases between. The CDR3 contains 15 residues. CDR3 DNA: TGCGCCAGCAGCATGCGACTGGGGGTAATGGATGAGCAGTTCTTC. This translates into CASSMRLGVMDEQFF.

V is TRBV4-1 and J is TRBJ2-5; D possibly uses TRBD1 or TRBD2 (5 bases each). This CDR3 contains 15 residues. V lost 1 base to trimming and J lost 1 base, with 10 bases between them. Germline assignment: CDR1 MGHRA and CDR2 YSYEKL. CDR3 in DNA: TGCGCCAGCAGCCAAGTCGGGGCAAGCCAAGAGACCCAGTACTTC. Protein product: CASSQVGASQETQYF.

Concerning this clonotype itself: A much larger clone differs by one base, so this may be a read error. V and J are TRBV4-3 and TRBJ1-4; D is perhaps TRBD1 (6 bases). Germline CDR1 LGHNA, CDR2 YSLEER. There are 15 residues in the CDR3. The CDR3 here is CVSSQDSGAYGKLFF. The DNA of the CDR3 is TGCGTCAGCAGCCAAGATTCAGGGGCCTATGGAAAACTGTTTTTT.

As to this clonotype: This may stem from a read error, because a much larger clone lies one nucleotide away. The chain couples TRBV6-5 to TRBJ2-1, with D unclear. The germline V and J ends were trimmed by 5 bases and 9 bases, with 17 bases remaining between them. The CDR3 runs to 14 residues. Germline loops: CDR1 MNHEY, CDR2 SVGAGI. The CDR3 protein is CASSPPGPRLEQFF. As DNA, the CDR3 is TGTGCCAGCAGTCCTCCCGGCCCGAGACTTGAGCAGTTCTTC.

In this sample, this clonotype turned up once. The conserved final phenylalanine or tryptophan is absent from the CDR3, which likely points to a read error. V is TRBV11-2 and J is TRBJ2-5; unclear D gene. The CDR3 spans 14 residues. The V gene's germline CDR1 is SGHAT and CDR2 FQNNGV. CDR3 amino acids: CAGSLNRQQETQYI. DNA of the CDR3: TGTGCCGGCAGCCTAAATCGCCAGCAAGAGACCCAGTACATC.

This clonotype was detected only a few times. J is TRBJ1-3 and V is TRBV6-5; a weak D match, TRBD1 (6 bases). This CDR3 has 14 amino acids. V lost 6 bases, J lost 0 bases, and 9 bases lay in between. Germline-derived CDR1 and CDR2 are MNHEY and SVGAGI. The CDR3 spells CASSTQGSGNTIYF. CDR3 DNA: TGTGCCAGCAGCACACAGGGCTCTGGAAACACCATATATTTT.

J is TRBJ2-7 and V is TRBV10-1; D might be TRBD2 (5 bases). The CDR3 has 11 residues. Germline CDR1 reads WNHNN; CDR2 reads SYGVQD (reference sequence). Here the CDR3 reads CVRRTFYEQYF. The DNA of the CDR3 is TGCGTCAGAAGGACTTTCTACGAGCAGTACTTC.

The rearrangement uses TRBV7-9 and TRBJ2-7; D is unresolved. V was shortened by 2 bases and J by 2 bases, with 13 bases between the two germline ends. This CDR3 region has 15 residues. Germline CDR1 and CDR2: SEHNR and FQNEAQ (reference sequence). CDR3 DNA sequence: TGTGCCAGCAGCTTAAGTCGACGGTCTACCTACGAGCAGTACTTC. Its translation: CASSLSRRSTYEQYF.

Comments on this clonotype: Because the CDR3 is missing its conserved closing phenylalanine or tryptophan, this is likely a read error. This chain joins TRBV11-2 and TRBJ2-7, with 7 bases lining up with TRBD2. The germline gives CDR1 SGHAT, CDR2 FQNNGV. The CDR3 length is 20 residues. CDR3 sequence (DNA): TGTGTCAGCAGCTCCAGGACTAGTGGGAGGATGCGAGCGGGATCCTACGAGCAGTACTCC. Translating gives CVSSSRTSGRMRAGSYEQYS.

On this clonotype: Germline is not matched at one junction end, which may reflect a read error. CDR3 DNA: TGCGCCAGCAGCTTCAGGGCAGACTCCTCTGTGGCCAAAGTCCTGACTTTC. Translating gives CASSFRADSSVAKVLTF. The rearrangement joins TRBV11-2 to TRBJ2-6; D perhaps matches TRBD1 (5 bases). CDR3 length: 17 amino acids. Germline lookup yields CDR1 SGHAT and CDR2 FQNNGV.

V usage is TRBV5-4 and J usage is TRBJ2-1, with TRBD2 matching over 12 bases. The germline CDR1 and CDR2 sequences are SGHNT and YYREEE (reference sequence). J lost 4 bases, V lost 4 bases, and 6 bases had no gene match. CDR3 size: 16 residues. CDR3 sequence: CASSRTSGTLYNEQFF. The CDR3 nucleotides read TGTGCCAGCAGCCGGACTAGCGGGACGTTATACAATGAGCAGTTCTTC. Drawing the rest from reference TRBV5-4 and TRBJ2-1, the complete variable domain is ETGVTQSPTHLIKTRGQQVTLRCSSQSGHNTVSWYQQALGQGPQFIFQYYREEENGRGNFPPRFSGLQFPNYSSELNVNALELDDSALYLCASSRTSGTLYNEQFFGPGTRLTVL.